The 26 T cell receptor beta chains reported below all come from one sample, sequenced in a study of human T cells and chemical hapten exposure. TCRdb analysed the RACE reads with MiXCR anew, one entry per CDR3 protein. Of over 55,000 distinct CDR3 sequences in the sample, around 10% are singletons; the top ten hold approximately 1.5%. Time point reported: patch test 3, about 24 weeks after DPC sensitization. As to treatment: therapeutic diphenylcyclopropenone sensitization with weekly scalp DPC. The specimen was whole blood, collected in connection with sensitization to the hapten diphenylcyclopropenone (DPC). These receptors were collected from a woman between 45 and 60 years old with alopecia areata. Some clones in this sample may be carry-over from other donors' samples.

This clonotype was detected ten times or more. The rearrangement uses TRBV7-6 and TRBJ2-3; D ambiguous. V lost 1 base, J lost 0 bases, and 5 bases lay in between. This CDR3 is 14 amino acids long. Germline CDR1 is SGHVS and CDR2 is FNYEAQ. The DNA for the CDR3 is TGTGCCAGCAGCTTAGGCCCAAGCACAGATACGCAGTATTTT. Its protein product is CASSLGPSTDTQYF.

This chain links TRBV27 with TRBJ1-4; D is possibly TRBD1 (6 bases). The length of the CDR3 is 14 residues. V was clipped by 7 bases and J by 0 bases, with 9 bases between them. CDR1 is MNHEY, CDR2 SMNVEV, per germline (reference sequence). CDR3 sequence (DNA): TGTGCCAGCAAGGACAGACCAACTAATGAAAAACTGTTTTTT. It specifies CASKDRPTNEKLFF.

V gene TRBV28 combines with J gene TRBJ2-2; D is perhaps TRBD1 (6 bases). CDR1 is MDHEN, CDR2 SYDVKM, per germline. This CDR3 contains 11 residues. V lost 6 bases and J 9 bases, leaving 8 bases between the germline ends. In nucleotides, the CDR3 is TGTGCCAGCAGGGGGGCCCGGGAGCTGTTTTTT. This translates into CASRGARELFF.

The sample holds a few counts of this clonotype. The rearrangement links TRBV5-1 to TRBJ2-3; no definite D call. Germline CDR1 reads SGHRS; CDR2 reads YFSETQ. Trimming shortened V by 0 bases and J by 1 base, and 12 bases separated the two germline ends. This CDR3 is 16 amino acids long. The CDR3 here is CASSLAQTTGTDTQYF. The CDR3 DNA follows: TGCGCCAGCAGCTTGGCCCAGACGACCGGCACAGATACGCAGTATTTT.

This clonotype occurred a few times. This rearrangement joins TRBV7-8 to TRBJ2-3; 7 nucleotides align to TRBD1. Trimming removed 5 bases from V and 1 base from J; junction bases left unmatched: 6. The V gene's germline CDR1 is SGHVS and CDR2 FQNEAQ. This CDR3 contains 15 residues. The CDR3 sequence: CASSATTGGTDTQYF. In DNA, the CDR3 is TGTGCCAGCAGCGCAACCACAGGGGGCACAGATACGCAGTATTTT.

The chain couples TRBV7-2 to TRBJ2-7; D is unclear. The V end was cut by 5 bases, the J end by 7 bases, with 15 bases between. CDR3 length: 13 residues. Germline assignment: CDR1 SGHTA and CDR2 FQGNSA. The CDR3 DNA is TGTGCCAGCAGCCCTGCCCCCCAGGCTGAGCAGTACTTC. This sequence encodes CASSPAPQAEQYF.

On this clonotype itself: A much larger clone differs from this one at a single base, so this may be a read error. V usage is TRBV18 and J usage is TRBJ1-2; D gene uncertain. This CDR3 is built from 15 residues. Germline V gives CDR1 KGHSH, CDR2 LQKENI. The CDR3 spells CASSPGPDSPYAYTF. The CDR3 DNA follows: TGTGCCAGCTCACCAGGGCCGGATTCGCCCTATGCCTACACCTTC.

V gene TRBV28 combines with J gene TRBJ1-1; possibly TRBD1 for D (5 bases). Germline values: CDR1 MDHEN, CDR2 SYDVKM. The V and J ends lost 5 bases and 10 bases respectively, with 17 bases between them. This CDR3 contains 13 residues. CDR3 DNA sequence: TGTGCCAGCAGTCTAAATCTTGGGGGGGGAGCTTTCTTT. Amino acids: CASSLNLGGGAFF.

The chain links TRBV7-2 to TRBJ1-4, with 9 bases identical to TRBD1. V lost 6 bases, J lost 8 bases, and 4 bases stayed unmatched. Germline V gene lookup returns CDR1 SGHTA and CDR2 FQGNSA. The CDR3 sequence is 13 residues long. The CDR3 DNA reads as TGTGCCAGCAGTCTTACAGGGGGCGAAAAACTGTTTTTT. Translated, it gives CASSLTGGEKLFF.

This clonotype came up many times. The chain recombines TRBV11-2 with TRBJ1-6; D possibly corresponds to TRBD1 (5 bases). Per germline, CDR1 SGHAT and CDR2 FQNNGV. CDR3 length equals 12 residues. With 2 bases removed from V and 10 bases from J, the gap between germline ends came to 6 bases. The CDR3 bases are TGTGCCAGCAGCTTAAACAGGTCACCCCTCCACTTT. It is translated as CASSLNRSPLHF.

This clonotype has only a few counts. The rearrangement links TRBV10-2 to TRBJ2-1, with TRBD1 matching 7 bases. The CDR3 runs to 15 residues. The V gene end was trimmed by 3 bases and the J gene end by 8 bases; junction bases not matched to a gene: 10. CDR1 is WSHSY, CDR2 SAAADI, per germline. CDR3 in amino acids: CASSDKGGANYEQFF. CDR3 nucleotide sequence: TGCGCCAGCAGTGATAAAGGGGGCGCCAACTATGAGCAGTTCTTC.

The V gene is TRBV5-5, the J gene TRBJ1-2, with TRBD1 matching 8 bases. From germline, CDR1 is SGHKS and CDR2 YYEKEE (reference sequence). The J segment lost 4 bases and the V segment lost 2 bases, leaving 7 bases of the junction unmatched. The CDR3 totals 15 residues. CDR3 DNA: TGTGCCAGCAGCTTTGATCAGGGGGCGAGCTATGGCTACACCTTC. Its translation: CASSFDQGASYGYTF.

V gene TRBV7-2 combines with J gene TRBJ1-3; D gene unclear. The CDR3 is made up of 15 amino acids. V was trimmed by 3 bases and J by 0 bases, leaving 9 bases between them. Germline CDR1 is SGHTA and CDR2 is FQGNSA. The CDR3 sequence is CASSFSSGSGNTIYF. CDR3 in DNA: TGTGCCAGCAGCTTTAGCAGCGGCTCTGGAAACACCATATATTTT.

This clonotype was recorded at least ten times. This chain links TRBV4-1 with TRBJ2-1; maybe TRBD1 (5 bases). CDR3 length: 15 amino acids. Trimming cost V 3 bases and J 9 bases, with 18 bases left between them. CDR1 MGHRA and CDR2 YSYEKL come from the germline V gene. As DNA, the CDR3 is TGCGCCAGCAGCCACCCTTTAGAAGGGGTTCCTGAGCAGTTCTTC. It encodes CASSHPLEGVPEQFF.

J is TRBJ2-1 and V is TRBV5-1; TRBD2 matches 10 bases. The junction had 6 bases not matched to a gene; V was cut back by 0 bases and J by 0 bases. Germline CDR1 and CDR2: SGHRS and YFSETQ. The CDR3 runs to 18 residues. This CDR3 is CASSLGLAGRSSYNEQFF. The DNA for the CDR3 is TGCGCCAGCAGCTTGGGACTAGCGGGCCGTAGCTCCTACAATGAGCAGTTCTTC.

For this clonotype: A much larger clone differs from this one at a single base, so this may be a read error. Likely a read error: the CDR3 ends without its conserved phenylalanine or tryptophan. V gene TRBV9 combines with J gene TRBJ2-7, with 13 bases that match TRBD2. The germline V gene encodes CDR1 SGDLS and CDR2 YYNGEE. Losses at the gene ends were 4 bases for V and 4 bases for J; bases not matched to a gene: 8. This CDR3 spans 16 amino acids. The CDR3 protein is CASSQRTSGSIYEQYS. The DNA for the CDR3 is TGTGCCAGCAGCCAAAGGACTAGCGGGAGCATATACGAGCAGTACTCC.

The chain employs TRBV11-2 and TRBJ2-1; 7 bases are a match to TRBD2. The J segment lost 1 base and the V segment lost 1 base, leaving 1 base of the junction unmatched. The germline V gene encodes CDR1 SGHAT and CDR2 FQNNGV. CDR3 length: 15 amino acids. The CDR3 nucleotides are TGTGCCAGCAGCTTAGGCGGGAGATCCTACAATGAGCAGTTCTTC. Its protein product is CASSLGGRSYNEQFF.

This clonotype was seen many times. The chain joins TRBV2 to TRBJ1-5; 8 bases are shared with TRBD1. With V trimmed by 5 bases and J by 6 bases, 6 bases remained unmatched. The germline V gene has CDR1 SNHLY and CDR2 FYNNEI. The CDR3 extends over 14 amino acids. CDR3 sequence reads: CASSPQGGSQPQHF. CDR3 coding DNA: TGTGCCAGCAGTCCACAGGGGGGTAGTCAGCCCCAGCATTTT.

This clonotype was seen ten or more times. The rearrangement uses TRBV7-9 and TRBJ1-1, with 8 bases fitting TRBD1. The CDR3 consists of 14 residues. The V and J ends lost 3 bases and 5 bases, in that order; junction bases with no gene match: 5. CDR1 and CDR2 from the germline V gene are SEHNR and FQNEAQ (reference sequence). The chain's CDR3 is CASSLGQEGTEAFF. CDR3 sequence (DNA): TGTGCCAGCAGCTTGGGACAGGAGGGGACTGAAGCTTTCTTT.

This clonotype was detected a few times. The V and J genes are TRBV29-1 and TRBJ2-3, with D possibly matching TRBD1 (5 bases). V was trimmed by 7 bases and J by 0 bases, leaving 14 bases between them. Germline loops: CDR1 SQVTM, CDR2 ANQGSEA. This CDR3 has 14 residues. The CDR3 DNA sequence: TGCAGCGCCTTGGACATTTTTAGCACAGATACGCAGTATTTT. Protein sequence: CSALDIFSTDTQYF.

This clonotype was recorded at least ten times. The rearrangement joins TRBV12-3 or TRBV12-4 to TRBJ1-5; no clear D gene. CDR3 size: 12 residues. The V and J ends lost 5 bases and 6 bases respectively, with 8 bases between them. CDR3 DNA sequence: TGTGCCAGCAGTCCAACCCGTCAGCCCCAGCATTTT. Translating it yields CASSPTRQPQHF.

This clonotype appeared many times. This chain joins TRBV5-6 and TRBJ2-1, with TRBD2 matching 13 bases. Germline V CDR1 and CDR2: SGHDT, YYEEEE. CDR3 length: 18 amino acids. The trim removed 0 bases at V and 4 bases at J, leaving 7 bases unmatched. CDR3 region: CASSLAGGTSGVYNEQFF. The CDR3 DNA reads TGTGCCAGCAGCTTGGCCGGCGGGACTAGCGGGGTTTACAATGAGCAGTTCTTC.

V gene TRBV27 combines with J gene TRBJ1-5, with TRBD1 identical over 8 bases. V lost 5 bases and J lost 1; bases outside the gene matches: 10. CDR3 length: 17 amino acids. Per germline, CDR1 MNHEY and CDR2 SMNVEV (reference sequence). CDR3 DNA sequence: TGTGCCAGCAGTCACACGTCGGACAGGGTAAGCAATCAGCCCCAGCATTTT. This encodes CASSHTSDRVSNQPQHF.

This clonotype has just a few counts. For the CDR3, the DNA is TGTGCCAGCAGTTACTCGTCACAGGGCCGGCACGAGCAGTACTTC. This gives the protein CASSYSSQGRHEQYF. This sequence joins TRBV6-6 and TRBJ2-7; possibly TRBD1 for D (6 bases). The germline V gene encodes CDR1 MNHNY and CDR2 SVGAGI (reference sequence). This CDR3 region has 15 residues. Trimming stripped 0 bases from V and 5 bases from J, with 14 bases between.

This chain uses TRBV18 with TRBJ1-5; possible D gene TRBD1, 5 bases. Trimming stripped 5 bases from V and 7 bases from J, with 18 bases between. The CDR3 totals 15 residues. CDR1 and CDR2 (germline): KGHSH, LQKENI. CDR3 bases: TGTGCCAGCTCAGATAGACGGGGGGTTCGGCAGCCCCAGCATTTT. Residues: CASSDRRGVRQPQHF.

The chain carries TRBV14 and TRBJ1-3, with D unresolved. The CDR3 totals 17 residues. V was shortened by 0 bases and J by 0 bases, with 12 bases between the two germline ends. CDR1 and CDR2 from the germline V gene are SGHDN and FVKESK. Here the CDR3 DNA reads TGTGCCAGCAGCCAAGATTGGGGAGCCGTCTCTGGAAACACCATATATTTT. Protein product: CASSQDWGAVSGNTIYF.